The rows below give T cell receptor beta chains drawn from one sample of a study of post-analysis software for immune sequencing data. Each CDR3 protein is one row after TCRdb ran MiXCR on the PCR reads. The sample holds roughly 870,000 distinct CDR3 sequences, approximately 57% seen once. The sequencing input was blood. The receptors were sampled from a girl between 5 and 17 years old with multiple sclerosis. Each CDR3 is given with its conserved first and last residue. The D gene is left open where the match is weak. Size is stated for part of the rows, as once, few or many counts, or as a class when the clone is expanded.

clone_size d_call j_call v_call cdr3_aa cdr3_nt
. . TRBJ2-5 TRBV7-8 CASSAPRQKQETQYF TGTGCCAGCAGCGCCCCGAGACAGAAGCAAGAGACCCAGTACTTC
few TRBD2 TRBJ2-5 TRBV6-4 CASSDSWTSGSQETQYF TGTGCCAGCAGTGACTCCTGGACTAGCGGGAGCCAAGAGACCCAGTACTTC
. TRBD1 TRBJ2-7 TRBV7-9 CASSFGQGAHEQYF TGTGCCAGCAGCTTCGGACAGGGTGCCCACGAGCAGTACTTC
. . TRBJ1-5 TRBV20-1 CSARERGTSGNQPQHF TGCAGTGCTAGAGAACGGGGGACATCGGGGAATCAGCCCCAGCATTTT
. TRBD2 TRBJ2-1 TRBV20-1 CSAPVRTSGRAANNEQFF TGCAGTGCTCCCGTTAGGACTAGCGGGAGGGCCGCGAACAATGAGCAGTTCTTC
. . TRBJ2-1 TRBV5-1 CASSASEGVSSYNEQFF TGCGCCAGCAGCGCGTCCGAGGGGGTGAGCTCCTACAATGAGCAGTTCTTC
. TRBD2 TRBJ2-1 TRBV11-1 CASSFPSGAGGLNEQFF TGTGCCAGCAGCTTCCCTTCGGGAGCGGGAGGTCTCAATGAGCAGTTCTTC
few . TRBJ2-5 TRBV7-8 CASSLEIGTLETQYF TGTGCCAGCAGCTTAGAAATAGGGACCCTTGAGACCCAGTACTTC
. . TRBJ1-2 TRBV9 CASSESEGVGYGYTF TGTGCCAGCAGCGAGTCGGAGGGGGTCGGCTATGGCTACACCTTC
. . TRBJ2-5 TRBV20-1 CSASRPLAYQETQYF TGCAGTGCTAGCCGACCCCTAGCTTATCAAGAGACCCAGTACTTC
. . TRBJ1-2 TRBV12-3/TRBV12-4 CASSDGRYGYTF TGTGCCAGCAGCGACGGACGCTATGGCTACACCTTC
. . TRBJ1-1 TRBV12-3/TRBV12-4 CASSGSRGYAFF TGTGCCAGCAGCGGAAGCCGAGGGTACGCTTTCTTT
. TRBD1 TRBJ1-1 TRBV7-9 CASSQGTGKGSEAFF TGTGCCAGCAGCCAAGGGACAGGGAAAGGATCTGAAGCTTTCTTT
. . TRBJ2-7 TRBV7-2 CASSSAGHRYEQYF TGTGCCAGCAGCTCCGCCGGGCACCGGTACGAGCAGTACTTC
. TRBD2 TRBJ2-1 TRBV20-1 CSAQLAPSYNEQFF TGCAGTGCGCAACTAGCGCCTTCCTACAATGAGCAGTTCTTC
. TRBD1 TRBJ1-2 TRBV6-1 CASSPDRVGGYGYTF TGTGCCAGCAGTCCGGACAGGGTCGGGGGCTATGGCTACACCTTC
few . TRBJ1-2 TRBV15 CATSRGGTDPLWGYTF TGTGCCACCAGCAGGGGAGGGACGGATCCCCTATGGGGCTACACCTTC
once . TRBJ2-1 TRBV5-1 CASSLVLIGQSINEQFF TGCGCCAGCAGCTTGGTTTTGATTGGACAGTCAATCAATGAGCAGTTCTTC
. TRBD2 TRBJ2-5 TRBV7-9 CASSGGAGPSEEQYF TGTGCCAGCAGCGGGGGAGCGGGGCCGTCGGAAGAGCAGTACTTC
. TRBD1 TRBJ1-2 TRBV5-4 CASSLYGAGGAGGYTF TGTGCCAGCAGCTTGTACGGGGCAGGGGGCGCCGGTGGCTACACCTTC
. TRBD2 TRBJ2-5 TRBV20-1 CSAVLGGQETQYF TGCAGTGCGGTTCTGGGGGGGCAAGAGACCCAGTACTTC
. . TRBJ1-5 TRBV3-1 CASSFTQIGQPQHF TGTGCCAGCAGCTTCACTCAAATAGGTCAGCCCCAGCATTTT
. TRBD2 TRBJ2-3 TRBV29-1 CSVRGTRGGADTQYF TGCAGCGTTCGCGGGACTAGGGGTGGAGCAGATACGCAGTATTTT
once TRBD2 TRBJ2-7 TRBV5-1 CASSPGLAGSYEQDF TGCGCCAGCAGCCCCGGACTAGCGGGCTCCTACGAGCAGGACTTC
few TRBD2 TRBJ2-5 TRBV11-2 CASSSIGRGSQETQYF TGTGCCAGCAGCTCCATTGGGCGGGGGAGCCAAGAGACCCAGTACTTC
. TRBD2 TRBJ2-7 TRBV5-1 CASSKGLAGGLYEQYF TGCGCCAGCAGCAAGGGACTAGCGGGGGGGCTCTACGAGCAGTACTTC
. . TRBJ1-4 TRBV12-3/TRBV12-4 CASSLAQGTSSRKLFF TGTGCCAGCAGTTTAGCGCAGGGCACCTCTTCCAGAAAACTGTTTTTT
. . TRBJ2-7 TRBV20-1 CSAGGQAYEQYF TGCAGCGCCGGCGGACAAGCCTACGAGCAGTACTTC
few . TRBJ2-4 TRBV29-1 CSGAPDTKNIQYF TGCAGCGGCGCGCCCGACACCAAAAACATTCAGTACTTC
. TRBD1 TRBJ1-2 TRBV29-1 CSVGDRDNYGYTF TGCAGCGTTGGAGACAGGGACAACTATGGCTACACCTTC
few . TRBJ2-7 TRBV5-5 CASSLAGTPTYEQYF TGTGCCAGCAGCTTGGCGGGGACACCCACCTACGAGCAGTACTTC
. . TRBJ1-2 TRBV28 CASTLRGYGYTF TGTGCCAGCACCCTGAGGGGCTATGGCTACACCTTC
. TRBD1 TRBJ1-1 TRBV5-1 CASSAGQGVANTEAFF TGCGCCAGCAGCGCGGGACAGGGGGTAGCGAACACTGAAGCTTTCTTT
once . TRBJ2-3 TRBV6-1 CASSELSAGTQYF TGTGCCAGCAGTGAACTCAGTGCAGGGACGCAGTATTTT
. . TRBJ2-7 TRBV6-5 CASSYFPGRNTYEQYF TGTGCCAGCAGTTACTTCCCGGGCAGAAATACCTACGAGCAGTACTTC
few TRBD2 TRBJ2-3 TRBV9 CASTRVGGSTDTQYF TGTGCCAGCACCAGAGTGGGGGGGAGCACAGATACGCAGTATTTT
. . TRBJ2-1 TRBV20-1 CSARPLEPLNEQFF TGCAGTGCTAGGCCGTTAGAACCGTTAAATGAGCAGTTCTTC
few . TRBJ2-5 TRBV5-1 CASSPGVGRGETQYF TGCGCCAGCAGCCCGGGGGTCGGGAGAGGAGAGACCCAGTACTTC
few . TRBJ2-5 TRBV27 CASSLSFPVLETQYF TGTGCCAGCAGTTTAAGTTTTCCCGTCCTGGAGACCCAGTACTTC
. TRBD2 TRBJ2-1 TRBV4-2 CASSGSGLAAILSYNEQFF TGTGCCAGCAGCGGTTCGGGACTAGCGGCTATCCTATCCTACAATGAGCAGTTCTTC
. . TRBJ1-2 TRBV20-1 CSAKFFSYGCTF .
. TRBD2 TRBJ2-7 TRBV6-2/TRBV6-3 CASRSGGLSYEQYF TGTGCCAGCAGGAGCGGGGGACTCTCCTACGAGCAGTACTTC
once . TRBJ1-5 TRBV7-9 CASSPRQINQPQHF TGTGCCAGCAGCCCTCGACAAATAAATCAGCCCCAGCATTTT
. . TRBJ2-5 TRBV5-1 CASSAGAWETQYF TGCGCCAGCAGCGCCGGGGCGTGGGAGACCCAGTACTTC
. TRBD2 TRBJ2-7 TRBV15 CATSRDLGLGSSYEQYF TGTGCCACCAGCAGAGATCTGGGACTAGGCAGCTCCTACGAGCAGTACTTC
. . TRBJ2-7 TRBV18 CASSIGGQNYEQYF TGTGCCAGCTCAATAGGAGGCCAGAACTACGAGCAGTACTTC
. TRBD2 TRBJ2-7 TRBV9 CASSVGSGDSYEQYF TGTGCCAGCAGCGTAGGTAGCGGGGACTCCTACGAGCAGTACTTC